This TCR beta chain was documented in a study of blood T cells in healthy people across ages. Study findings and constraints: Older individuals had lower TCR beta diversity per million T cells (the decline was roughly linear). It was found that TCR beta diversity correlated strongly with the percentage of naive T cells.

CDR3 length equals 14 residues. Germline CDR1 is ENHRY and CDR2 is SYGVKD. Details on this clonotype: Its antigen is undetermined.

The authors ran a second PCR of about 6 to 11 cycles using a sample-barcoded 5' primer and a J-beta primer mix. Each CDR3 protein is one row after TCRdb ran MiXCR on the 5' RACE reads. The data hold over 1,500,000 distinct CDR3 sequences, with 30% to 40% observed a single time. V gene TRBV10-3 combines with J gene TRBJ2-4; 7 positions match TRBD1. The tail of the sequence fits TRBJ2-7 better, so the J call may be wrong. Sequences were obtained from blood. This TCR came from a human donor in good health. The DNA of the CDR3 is TGTGCCATCAGCCCCGGGACAGTCCTCGACGAGCAGTACTTC. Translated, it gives CAISPGTVLDEQYF.